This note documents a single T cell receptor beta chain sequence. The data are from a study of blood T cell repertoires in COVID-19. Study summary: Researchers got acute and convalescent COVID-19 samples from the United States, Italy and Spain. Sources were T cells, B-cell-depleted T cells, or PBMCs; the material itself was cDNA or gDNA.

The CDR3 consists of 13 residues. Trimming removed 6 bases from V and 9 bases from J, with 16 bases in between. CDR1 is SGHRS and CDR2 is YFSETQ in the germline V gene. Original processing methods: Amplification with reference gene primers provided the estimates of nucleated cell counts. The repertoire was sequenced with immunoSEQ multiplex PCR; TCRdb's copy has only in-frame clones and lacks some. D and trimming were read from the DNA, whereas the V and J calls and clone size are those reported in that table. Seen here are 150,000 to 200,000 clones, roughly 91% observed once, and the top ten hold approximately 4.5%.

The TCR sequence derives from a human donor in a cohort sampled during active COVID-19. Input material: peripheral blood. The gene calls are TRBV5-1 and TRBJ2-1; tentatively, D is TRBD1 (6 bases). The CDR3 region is CASTPLLGGEQFF. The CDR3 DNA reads TGCGCCAGCACGCCGCTTCTAGGGGGTGAGCAGTTCTTC. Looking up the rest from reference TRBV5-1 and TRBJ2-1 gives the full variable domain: KAGVTQTPRYLIKTRGQQVTLSCSPISGHRSVSWYQQTPGQGLQFLFEYFSETQRNKGNFPGRFSGRQFSNSRSEMNVSTLELGDSALYLCASTPLLGGEQFFGPGTRLTVL.